This passage covers 19 T cell receptor beta chains from one sample sequenced in a study of cytomegalovirus exposure and HLA in healthy donors. PCR primers comprised 60 Vbeta and 13 Jbeta primers. TCRdb keeps only in-frame clones here, not all; method: immunoSEQ multiplex PCR. The data contain fewer than 250,000 clones, around 79% of them singletons. Input material: PBMCs. The receptor source for this set is a woman in her forties or fifties in good health and CMV-seronegative.

The genes are TRBV7-9 and TRBJ2-7; no clear D. This CDR3 has 15 amino acids. The V gene's germline CDR1 is SEHNR and CDR2 FQNEAQ (reference sequence). V was shortened by 5 bases and J by 2 bases, with 16 bases between the two germline ends. CDR3 coding DNA: TGTGCCAGCAGCGCCGCCGGCCGCGAGGCCTACGAGCAGTACTTC. Its translation is CASSAAGREAYEQYF.

This chain links TRBV15 with TRBJ1-1; D remains unclear. Trimming took off 0 bases at V and 3 bases at J, with 14 bases between the two ends. The CDR3 covers 16 residues. Germline CDR1 and CDR2: LNHNV and YYDKDF (reference sequence). As DNA, the CDR3 is TGTGCCACCAGCAGAGATAGGAGGAAATGGGACACTGAAGCTTTCTTT. Translating gives CATSRDRRKWDTEAFF.

The V call is TRBV7-8, the J call TRBJ2-7, with TRBD1 matching over 8 bases. V shed 3 bases and J 3 bases; nucleotides not matched to a gene: 4. The CDR3 is 14 residues long. Germline lookup yields CDR1 SGHVS and CDR2 FQNEAQ. CDR3 bases: TGTGCCAGCAGCTTGGACAGGGCCCTCTACGAGCAGTACTTC. This gives the protein CASSLDRALYEQYF.

The chain joins TRBV19 to TRBJ2-7; 9 positions agree with TRBD1. CDR1 LNHDA and CDR2 SQIVND come from the germline V gene (reference sequence). The CDR3 contains 14 residues. Trimming removed 7 bases from V and 2 bases from J; junction bases left unmatched: 6. The CDR3 DNA sequence: TGTGCCAGTAAGAGGGGGACAGGGACCTACGAGCAGTACTTC. It specifies CASKRGTGTYEQYF.

The J gene is TRBJ2-1, the V gene TRBV7-9, with 7 bases that match TRBD2. Germline values: CDR1 SEHNR, CDR2 FQNEAQ (reference sequence). There are 16 residues in the CDR3. V was pared by 1 base and J by 5 bases, with 8 bases of the junction left unmatched. The CDR3 DNA reads as TGTGCCAGCAGCTTAGTGCTCGCGGGAGTACACAATGAGCAGTTCTTC. This gives the protein CASSLVLAGVHNEQFF. The full variable domain, with the rest looked up from reference TRBV7-9 and TRBJ2-1, is DTGVSQNPRHKITKRGQNVTFRCDPISEHNRLYWYRQTLGQGPEFLTYFQNEAQLEKSRLLSDRFSAERPKGSFSTLEIQRTEQGDSAMYLCASSLVLAGVHNEQFFGPGTRLTVL.

This chain links TRBV7-6 with TRBJ2-1; D unresolved. The V end lost 1 base, the J end lost 3 bases, and 4 bases lay between the germline ends. In germline, CDR1 is SGHVS, CDR2 FNYEAQ. The CDR3 covers 13 residues. CDR3: CASSLGHYNEQFF. DNA of the CDR3: TGTGCCAGCAGCTTAGGGCACTACAATGAGCAGTTCTTC. The full variable domain, its missing parts supplied by reference TRBV7-6 and TRBJ2-1, is GAGVSQSPRYKVTKRGQDVALRCDPISGHVSLYWYRQALGQGPEFLTYFNYEAQQDKSGLPNDRFSAERPEGSISTLTIQRTEQRDSAMYRCASSLGHYNEQFFGPGTRLTVL.

CDR3 loop: CASSPQGTGGYTF. The CDR3 nucleotides read TGTGCCAGCAGCCCACAGGGGACGGGTGGCTACACCTTC. The J gene is TRBJ1-2, the V gene TRBV7-3, with 7 bases fitting TRBD1. Looked up from germline, CDR1 is SGHTA and CDR2 is FQGTGA. V lost 5 bases and J lost 7; bases outside the gene matches: 7. CDR3 length: 13 amino acids.

The gene calls are TRBV28 and TRBJ1-5; no clear D gene. The V end lost 3 bases, the J end lost 0 bases, and 6 bases lay between the germline ends. The germline gives CDR1 MDHEN, CDR2 SYDVKM. This CDR3 is built from 14 residues. The DNA of the CDR3 is TGTGCCAGCAGTTTCCCGTATAGCAATCAGCCCCAGCATTTT. Its protein product is CASSFPYSNQPQHF.

The V gene is TRBV5-1, the J gene TRBJ1-1; TRBD1 aligns across 11 bases. The J segment lost 1 base and the V segment lost 4 bases, leaving 0 bases of the junction unmatched. CDR1 is SGHRS, CDR2 YFSETQ, per germline. The CDR3 consists of 14 residues. The CDR3 bases are TGCGCCAGCAGCGGGACAGGGGGGAACACTGAAGCTTTCTTT. This codes for CASSGTGGNTEAFF.

This clone showed up just once. J is TRBJ2-3 and V is TRBV15, with 10 bases matching TRBD2. The germline V gene has CDR1 LNHNV and CDR2 YYDKDF (reference sequence). With 3 bases clipped from V and 4 bases from J, the junction kept 4 bases outside the gene matches. There are 15 residues in the CDR3. The CDR3 DNA follows: TGTGCCACCAGCAGCCAGCGGGGGGGCGCAGATACGCAGTATTTT. Translation gives CATSSQRGGADTQYF.

The gene calls are TRBV2 and TRBJ1-2, with 7 bases that match TRBD1. Trimming took 7 bases from V and 8 from J; bases not matched to a gene: 7. This CDR3 is built from 12 residues. CDR1 SNHLY and CDR2 FYNNEI come from the germline V gene. The CDR3 here is CASTTGETGYTF. In DNA form, the CDR3 reads TGTGCCAGCACCACAGGGGAAACGGGCTACACCTTC.

The chain is built from TRBV7-9 and TRBJ1-3; D gene uncertain. V was shortened by 8 bases and J by 2 bases, with 19 bases between the two germline ends. The CDR3 sequence is 16 residues long. From germline, CDR1 is SEHNR and CDR2 FQNEAQ (reference sequence). The CDR3 sequence is CASFALRGLTGNTIYF. The CDR3 nucleotides are TGTGCCAGCTTCGCGCTGCGGGGTCTTACTGGAAACACCATATATTTT. Using reference TRBV7-9 and TRBJ1-3 for the parts outside the CDR3, the full variable domain is DTGVSQNPRHKITKRGQNVTFRCDPISEHNRLYWYRQTLGQGPEFLTYFQNEAQLEKSRLLSDRFSAERPKGSFSTLEIQRTEQGDSAMYLCASFALRGLTGNTIYFGEGSWLTVV.

The chain links TRBV5-4 to TRBJ2-2; a possible D gene is TRBD1 (6 bases). The V and J ends lost 4 bases and 5 bases respectively, with 15 bases between them. Germline V lookup: CDR1 SGHNT, CDR2 YYREEE (reference sequence). The CDR3 runs 15 residues. This chain's CDR3 is CASSPVLQGTGELFF. CDR3 DNA: TGTGCCAGCAGCCCAGTATTGCAGGGGACCGGGGAGCTGTTTTTT.

This chain uses TRBV7-9 with TRBJ1-4; TRBD1 matches 7 bases. V shed 3 bases and J 6 bases; nucleotides not matched to a gene: 10. Looked up from germline, CDR1 is SEHNR and CDR2 is FQNEAQ (reference sequence). This CDR3 contains 16 residues. DNA for the CDR3: TGTGCCAGCAGCTTCCTCACAGGGGTGGGGGATGAAAAACTGTTTTTT. Encoded protein: CASSFLTGVGDEKLFF.

The chain carries TRBV2 and TRBJ2-3; 7 nucleotides match TRBD1. CDR1 SNHLY and CDR2 FYNNEI come from the germline V gene. J lost 6 bases, V lost 8 bases, and 11 bases had no gene match. This CDR3 comprises 14 residues. CDR3: CASVAGGILDTQYF. Written as DNA, the CDR3 is TGTGCCAGCGTCGCAGGGGGTATTTTGGATACGCAGTATTTT.

This chain links TRBV7-3 with TRBJ2-1; possible D gene TRBD1, 5 bases. The germline CDR1 and CDR2 sequences are SGHTA and FQGTGA. The CDR3 has 15 residues. V lost 6 bases and J 0 bases, leaving 12 bases between the germline ends. CDR3 nucleotide sequence: TGTGCCAGCAGAAACGGACACAGCTCCTACAATGAGCAGTTCTTC. Translating it yields CASRNGHSSYNEQFF.

On this clone itself: Other DNA sequences of this sample code for an identical CDR3. This chain uses TRBV11-3 with TRBJ1-1; D is ambiguous. Germline V gives CDR1 SGHNT, CDR2 YENEEA. CDR3 length: 13 residues. The V and J ends lost 2 bases and 1 base respectively, with 5 bases between them. The CDR3 here is CASSLTRNTEAFF. The CDR3 DNA reads as TGTGCCAGCAGCTTAACCAGGAACACTGAAGCTTTCTTT.

The chain carries TRBV25-1 and TRBJ2-3; the D gene is possibly TRBD1 (6 bases). The V and J ends lost 7 bases and 3 bases respectively, with 11 bases between them. The germline gives CDR1 MGHDK, CDR2 SYGVNS. The CDR3 contains 13 residues. The CDR3 here is CASKDRRTDTQYF. The CDR3 DNA sequence: TGTGCCAGCAAGGACAGAAGGACAGATACGCAGTATTTT.

The chain couples TRBV5-1 to TRBJ2-5, with D tentatively TRBD1 (6 bases). Between the trimmed V and J ends, which lost 5 bases and 0 bases, there was a span of 11 bases. The CDR3 totals 14 residues. Per the germline V gene, CDR1 is SGHRS and CDR2 is YFSETQ. For the CDR3, the DNA is TGCGCCAGCAGTTTCGGGACAAACCAAGAGACCCAGTACTTC. Translating it yields CASSFGTNQETQYF.